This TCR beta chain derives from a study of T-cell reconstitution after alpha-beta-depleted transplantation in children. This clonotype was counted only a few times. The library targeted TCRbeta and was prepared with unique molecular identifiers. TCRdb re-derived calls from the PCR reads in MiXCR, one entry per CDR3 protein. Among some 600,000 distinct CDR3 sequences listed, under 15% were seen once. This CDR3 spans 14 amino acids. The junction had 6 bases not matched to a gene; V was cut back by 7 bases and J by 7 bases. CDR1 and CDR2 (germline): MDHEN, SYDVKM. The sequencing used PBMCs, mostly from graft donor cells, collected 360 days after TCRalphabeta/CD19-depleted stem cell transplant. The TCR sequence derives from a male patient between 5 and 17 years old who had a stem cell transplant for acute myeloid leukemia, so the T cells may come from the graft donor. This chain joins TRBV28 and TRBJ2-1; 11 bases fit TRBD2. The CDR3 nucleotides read TGTGCCAGCATGACGGGACTAGCGGAGAATGAGCAGTTCTTC. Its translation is CASMTGLAENEQFF.